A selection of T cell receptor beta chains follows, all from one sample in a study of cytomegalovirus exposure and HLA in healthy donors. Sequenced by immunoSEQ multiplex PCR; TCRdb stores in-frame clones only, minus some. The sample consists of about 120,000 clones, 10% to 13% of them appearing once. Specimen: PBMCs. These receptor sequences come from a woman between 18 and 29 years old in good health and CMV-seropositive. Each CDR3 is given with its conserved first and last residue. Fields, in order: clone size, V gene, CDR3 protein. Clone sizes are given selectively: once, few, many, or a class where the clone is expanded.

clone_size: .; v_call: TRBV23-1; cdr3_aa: CASSQPREESSPNQPQHF
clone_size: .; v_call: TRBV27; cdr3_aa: CASSLLGTEAFF
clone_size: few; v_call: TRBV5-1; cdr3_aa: CASSLAGYGTEAFF
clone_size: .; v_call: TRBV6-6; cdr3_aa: CASSGDFAEWADTQYF
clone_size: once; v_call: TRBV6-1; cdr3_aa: CAGGSGAKQFF
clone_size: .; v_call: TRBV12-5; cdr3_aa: CASGLVPPNNMNTEAFF
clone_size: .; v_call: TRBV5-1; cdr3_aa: CASSQTSGRSYEQYF
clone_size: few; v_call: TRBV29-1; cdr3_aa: CSVEPPSGRFDEQFF
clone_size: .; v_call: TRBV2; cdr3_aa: CASTPGRFHEQYF
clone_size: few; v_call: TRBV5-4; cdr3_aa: CASSRQGSNENTIYF
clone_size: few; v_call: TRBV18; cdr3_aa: CASSQDRVQPQHF
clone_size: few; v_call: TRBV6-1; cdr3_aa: CASRDPTGYEQYF
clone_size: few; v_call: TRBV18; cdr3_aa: CASSPQGDTEAFF
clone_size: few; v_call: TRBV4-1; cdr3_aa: CASRDRVRNTEAFF
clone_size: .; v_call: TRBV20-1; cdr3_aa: CSARVASVLTF
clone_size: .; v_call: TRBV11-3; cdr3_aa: CASSLDAAGAREFF
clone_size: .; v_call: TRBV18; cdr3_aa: CASSPWEGVVSEQYF
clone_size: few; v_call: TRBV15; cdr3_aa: CATSLWENEKLFF
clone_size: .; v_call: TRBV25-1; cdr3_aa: CASSRRGPYEQYF
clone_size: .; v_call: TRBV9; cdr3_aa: CATVRVLNTEAFF
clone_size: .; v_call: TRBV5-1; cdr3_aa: CASSLGPGEDYGYTF
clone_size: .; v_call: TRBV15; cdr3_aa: CATSKLPIDLVNVYEQYF
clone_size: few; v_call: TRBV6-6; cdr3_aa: CASRIAGSTGELFF
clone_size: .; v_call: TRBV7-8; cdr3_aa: CASSVTDQDTEAFF
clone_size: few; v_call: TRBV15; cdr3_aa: CATSSSGQGGTGELFF
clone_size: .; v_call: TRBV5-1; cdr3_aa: CASSWGEEQYF